This T cell receptor beta chain is drawn from a study of blood T cells in healthy people across ages (dated by TCRdb to the mid-2010s). Context from the whole study: In model experiments, template switching captured roughly one uniquely barcoded TCR beta cDNA molecule for every two T cells. Age-related changes in TCR beta repertoire diversity were measured in the study by deep sequencing normalized with unique cDNA molecular identifiers. Donors were grouped into four age groups: young (average about 15 years), middle-aged (approximately 41), aged (approximately 67) and long-lived (approximately 75). To avoid experimental bias, donors of different ages were randomly spread across the sequencing lanes. For two donors (one aged 18 to 30 and one aged 80 or older), the study analyzed two additional independent replicas of 1 million unique cDNA reads from the same blood draw.

What the study reported, not specific to this receptor: The percentage of naive T cells measured by flow cytometry correlated strongly with observed TCR beta diversity. Since profiling was done on bulk unsorted PBMCs, naive and antigen-experienced compartments could not be conclusively compared. Because donor CMV infection status was unknown, age-related changes in expanded clonotypes were potentially confounded. Total diversity estimates from one million sequenced T cells were considered lower bounds and underestimates. As age increased, observed TCR beta diversity per million T cells dropped in a roughly linear way, and a significant reduction was already evident by age about 36. Compared with the aged group, more naive CD4+ T cells, fewer expanded clones and increased TCR diversity were shown by the long-lived group, suggesting age selection.

Libraries were prepared through 5' RACE. A second PCR of roughly 6 to 12 cycles was run with a J-beta primer mix and a sample-barcoded 5' primer. A unique molecular identifier was introduced onto each TCR beta cDNA molecule by a template-switch 5' adaptor carrying 12 random nucleotides. Each sample yielded at least 2.5 million CDR3-containing paired-end reads. The Mint cDNA synthesis kit, primed by a TRBC-specific oligonucleotide, was used to synthesize first-strand cDNA from all RNA. After uracil-DNA glycosylase treatment, a first 18-cycle PCR used universal primers M1SS and BC2_uni_R on all cDNA. Per the original workflow: Normalization of each sample was performed by random selection of 1 million high-quality reads, each carrying a distinct molecular identifier. Reads sharing molecular identifiers were discarded rather than binned into consensus sequences. MiTCR, with a Q25 quality threshold and the strictest error-elimination algorithm, was used for CDR3 identification, clonotype clustering and error correction. Lower-bound total TCR beta diversity was estimated with a nonparametric unseen species model using Euler transformation. The public sequencing data were trimmed at Q25 with fastp and processed into clonotypes with MiXCR by TCRdb, which kept only in-frame beta chains. Every distinct CDR3 protein forms one entry, paired with its most common genes and DNA. TCRdb's processing, not the study's, gives the V and J calls here. This sample comprises some 1,800,000 distinct CDR3 sequences, about two fifths of them detected only once. More than 20% of the sample belongs to the ten largest clones.

The germline V gene yields LGHNA for CDR1 and YNFKEQ for CDR2. V gives up 4 bases and J gives up 5 bases, and the segment between their germline ends measures 12 bases. The CDR3 spans 15 residues, from the cysteine through the phenylalanine. Only the CDR3 region is kept as DNA, spanning 45 bases read in frame from base 1. This clonotype showed up just once. What this receptor recognizes is not known. No much larger clonotype is one base removed from it; base qualities were not supplied. The donors were a few dozen Caucasian individuals from Russia, aged roughly 6 to 90 years, who were systemically healthy. Each donor gave 9.5 to 10 milliliters of peripheral blood, drawn into EDTA-treated Vacutainer tubes. Ficoll-Paque density-gradient centrifugation was used to isolate PBMCs, with at least 6.5 million per sample. Total RNA, at least 5.5 micrograms per sample, was extracted from PBMCs with Trizol reagent. For every donor, an aliquot of PBMCs went through flow cytometry to measure the percentages of naive CD45RAhigh/CD27high T cells.

The receptor was isolated from a human donor in good health. The V and J genes are TRBV4-2 and TRBJ1-6; TRBD1 is a weak D gene call, 5 bases matching. The sample taken for sequencing was blood. Read as DNA, the sequence is TGTGCCAGCAGCCGCCAGGGCCCAGATAATTCACCCCTCCACTTT. It translates as CASSRQGPDNSPLHF.